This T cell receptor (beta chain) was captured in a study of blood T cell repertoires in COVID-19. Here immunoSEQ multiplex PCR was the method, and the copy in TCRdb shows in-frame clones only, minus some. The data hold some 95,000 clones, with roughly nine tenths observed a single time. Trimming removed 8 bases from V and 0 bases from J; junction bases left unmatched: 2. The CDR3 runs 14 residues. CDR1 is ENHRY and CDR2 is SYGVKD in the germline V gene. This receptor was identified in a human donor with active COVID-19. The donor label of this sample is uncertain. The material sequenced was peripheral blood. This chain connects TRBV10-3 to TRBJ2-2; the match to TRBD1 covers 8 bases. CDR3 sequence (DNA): TGTGCCATCGGACAGGGCACGAACACCGGGGAGCTGTTTTTT. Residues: CAIGQGTNTGELFF.